These T cell receptor beta chains were read from a single sample in a study of cytomegalovirus exposure and HLA in healthy donors. Only in-frame clones appear in the TCRdb table, and some are missing; sequencing was by immunoSEQ multiplex PCR. Of around 150,000 clones in the sample, about four fifths are singletons; the top ten hold 1.5%. Sequencing was carried out using PBMCs. The receptors here all came from a girl aged 5 to 17 in good health and CMV-seropositive. CDR3s include the opening cysteine and the closing phenylalanine or tryptophan. D genes are given only for firm matches. Size values are once, few and many counts, or a class for expanded clones, and some rows have none.

NA	TRBV5-1	NA	TRBJ2-3	CASTRDTALDTQYF	TGCGCCAGCACCCGGGACACAGCACTCGATACGCAGTATTTT
NA	TRBV15	TRBD1	TRBJ1-3	CATSVDRGRNTIYF	TGTGCCACCAGCGTGGACAGGGGTAGAAACACCATATATTTT
few	TRBV7-3	NA	TRBJ2-1	CASSLWGGQGFNEQFF	TGTGCCAGCAGCTTATGGGGGGGCCAAGGATTCAATGAGCAGTTCTTC
NA	TRBV6-1	TRBD1	TRBJ1-1	CASLRTGTNEAFF	TGTGCCAGCCTCCGGACAGGGACAAATGAAGCTTTCTTT
NA	TRBV27	NA	TRBJ2-2	CASSIIFGGTGELFF	TGTGCCAGCAGTATAATTTTTGGAGGGACCGGGGAGCTGTTTTTT
few	TRBV28	NA	TRBJ2-7	CASRGDGLNPYEQYF	TGTGCCAGCAGAGGAGACGGTCTTAATCCTTACGAGCAGTACTTC
NA	TRBV4-3	TRBD2	TRBJ2-7	CASSQGFLAGGYEQYF	TGCGCCAGCAGCCAAGGGTTTCTAGCGGGGGGCTACGAGCAGTACTTC
NA	TRBV30	NA	TRBJ1-1	CAWSEGVQGTEAFF	TGTGCCTGGAGTGAAGGAGTACAGGGCACTGAAGCTTTCTTT
NA	TRBV4-1	TRBD2	TRBJ2-7	CASSPLAGGFYEQYF	TGCGCCAGCAGCCCACTAGCGGGGGGGTTTTACGAGCAGTACTTC
NA	TRBV10-1	TRBD1	TRBJ2-7	CASSEYTGGIEQYF	TGCGCCAGCAGTGAGTATACAGGGGGCATCGAGCAGTACTTC
NA	TRBV19	TRBD1	TRBJ1-2	CASMDRWGYTF	TGTGCCAGCATGGACAGGTGGGGCTACACCTTC
once	TRBV28	NA	TRBJ1-2	CASNPKPGQLNYGYTF	TGTGCCAGCAACCCCAAGCCCGGACAGCTTAACTATGGCTACACCTTC
NA	TRBV7-7	TRBD1	TRBJ2-3	CASSLDRADTQYF	TGTGCTAGCAGCTTGGACAGGGCGGATACGCAGTATTTT
few	TRBV27	NA	TRBJ1-5	CASSPSGGERNQPQHF	TGTGCCAGCAGCCCTAGCGGCGGGGAACGCAATCAGCCCCAGCATTTT
NA	TRBV7-7	TRBD2	TRBJ2-1	CASSFPPSGRLREQFF	TGTGCTAGCAGCTTTCCCCCTAGCGGGAGGTTGCGGGAGCAGTTCTTC
NA	TRBV1	NA	TRBJ2-7	CTSSQDAQDFNPYEQYF	TGCACCAGCAGCCAAGATGCCCAGGACTTTAATCCCTACGAGCAGTACTTC
NA	TRBV5-1	TRBD2	TRBJ2-1	CASSSSGGYNEQFF	TGCGCCAGCTCGTCTAGCGGGGGGTACAATGAGCAGTTCTTC
NA	TRBV6-6	TRBD1	TRBJ2-7	CASSYSTGYSYEQYF	TGTGCCAGCAGTTACTCGACAGGGTACTCCTACGAGCAGTACTTC
NA	TRBV9	TRBD1	TRBJ2-7	CASSAGDRVDEQYF	TGTGCCAGCAGCGCTGGGGACAGGGTCGACGAGCAGTACTTC
NA	TRBV5-4	NA	TRBJ2-7	CASSLQGGGYEQYF	TGTGCCAGCAGCTTACAGGGTGGTGGCTACGAGCAGTACTTC
NA	TRBV4-1	TRBD1	TRBJ2-3	CASSQEIHRGEPPLYTDTQYF	TGCGCCAGCAGCCAAGAAATCCACAGGGGCGAGCCCCCCCTATATACAGATACGCAGTATTTT
NA	TRBV27	NA	TRBJ1-5	CASSIGLGNQPQHF	TGTGCCAGCAGTATCGGACTGGGCAATCAGCCCCAGCATTTT
NA	TRBV11-1	NA	TRBJ2-7	CASSFSGRTYEQYF	TGTGCCAGCAGCTTTAGCGGACGTACCTACGAGCAGTACTTC
NA	TRBV4-2	NA	TRBJ1-5	CASSMLAGNQPQHF	TGTGCCAGCAGCATGTTGGCGGGCAATCAGCCCCAGCATTTT
NA	TRBV6-1	TRBD1	TRBJ1-5	CASSEAQGGPQHF	TGTGCCAGCAGTGAAGCTCAGGGGGGGCCCCAGCATTTT
NA	TRBV11-2	TRBD1	TRBJ1-3	CASERDRVGNTIYF	TGTGCCAGCGAACGGGACAGGGTCGGAAACACCATATATTTT
NA	TRBV2	TRBD1	TRBJ1-4	CASSSQGVGNEKLFF	TGTGCCAGCAGTTCACAGGGGGTGGGTAATGAAAAACTGTTTTTT
few	TRBV20-1	NA	TRBJ1-1	CSARDYTEAFF	TGCAGTGCTCGGGATTACACTGAAGCTTTCTTT
NA	TRBV4-3	TRBD1	TRBJ1-2	CASSQALQGNYGYTF	TGCGCCAGCAGCCAGGCATTACAGGGGAACTATGGCTACACCTTC
NA	TRBV19	NA	TRBJ1-2	CASSITQLYGYTF	TGTGCCAGTAGTATTACACAGCTCTATGGCTACACCTTC
NA	TRBV28	TRBD1	TRBJ2-7	CASSSTGTGTSYEQYF	TGTGCCAGCAGTTCTACCGGGACAGGGACTTCTTACGAGCAGTACTTC
few	TRBV15	TRBD1	TRBJ2-7	CATRGQGNPEQYF	TGTGCCACCAGAGGACAGGGGAACCCCGAGCAGTACTTC
NA	TRBV10-3	NA	TRBJ2-7	CAISESREIYEQYF	TGTGCCATCAGTGAGTCGAGAGAGATCTACGAGCAGTACTTC
NA	TRBV5-4	TRBD2	TRBJ2-7	CASSLKSGRSLNEQYF	TGTGCCAGCAGCTTGAAAAGCGGGAGGTCCTTAAACGAGCAGTACTTC
NA	TRBV5-1	TRBD1	TRBJ1-1	CASSPQGGLNTEAFF	TGCGCCAGCAGCCCGCAGGGGGGCCTGAACACTGAAGCTTTCTTT
NA	TRBV6-1	NA	TRBJ1-5	CASSEGRNNQPQHF	TGTGCCAGCAGTGAAGGGAGAAATAATCAGCCCCAGCATTTT
few	TRBV18	TRBD1	TRBJ2-7	CASSRDSTYEQYF	TGTGCCAGCTCACGGGACAGCACCTACGAGCAGTACTTC
NA	TRBV11-3	TRBD2	TRBJ2-7	CASSLEGGSYEQYF	TGTGCCAGCAGCTTAGAGGGAGGGTCCTACGAGCAGTACTTC
NA	TRBV6-1	NA	TRBJ1-2	CSTVRGPSQYGYTF	TGTTCTACTGTAAGGGGCCCTTCCCAATATGGCTACACCTTC
NA	TRBV11-3	NA	TRBJ2-5	CASSLGPGTQYF	TGTGCCAGCAGCTTGGGGCCAGGGACCCAGTACTTC
NA	TRBV7-2	TRBD1	TRBJ1-2	CASSLSGDRGYGYTF	TGTGCCAGCAGCCTATCCGGCGACAGGGGGTATGGCTACACCTTC
NA	TRBV28	TRBD1	TRBJ1-2	CASRILPLRDSNYGYTF	TGTGCCAGCAGGATACTCCCGTTGCGGGACAGTAACTATGGCTACACCTTC
NA	TRBV6-5	NA	TRBJ2-7	CASSSLRQVPEQYF	TGTGCCAGCAGTTCCCTCCGACAGGTCCCCGAGCAGTACTTC
NA	TRBV11-2	TRBD1	TRBJ2-7	CASSLQGAYSYEQYF	TGTGCCAGCAGCTTACAGGGGGCCTACTCCTACGAGCAGTACTTC
once	TRBV15	TRBD1	TRBJ2-1	CATSRDRRDRGFVQFF	TGTGCCACCAGCAGAGACCGCCGGGACAGGGGCTTTGTGCAGTTCTTC
NA	TRBV9	TRBD2	TRBJ2-3	CASSHERGTSTDTQYF	TGTGCCAGCAGCCATGAGCGGGGGACTAGCACAGATACGCAGTATTTT
NA	TRBV7-9	NA	TRBJ1-5	CASSLTVEDQPQHF	TGTGCCAGCAGCTTAACAGTGGAGGATCAGCCCCAGCATTTT